This T cell receptor (beta chain) was identified in a study of blood T cell repertoires in COVID-19. As originally analysed: Amplifying reference gene primers gave estimates of nucleated cell counts. Generated by immunoSEQ multiplex PCR, the TCRdb table keeps only in-frame clones and is missing some. From that table come the V and J calls and clone size; the DNA was used to work out D and trimming. There are around 60,000 clones in the sample; roughly nine tenths occur only once, and 15% to 20% lies in the top ten. Germline CDR1 reads SGHTA; CDR2 reads FQGNSA. V lost 1 base, J lost 6 bases, and 4 bases stayed unmatched. The CDR3 has 16 residues.

This receptor was obtained from a woman aged 55-70 years with COVID-19, enrolled during active disease. The chain has TRBV7-2 and TRBJ2-3; 13 bases map to TRBD2. The sequenced sample consisted of peripheral blood. The CDR3 here is CASSLGGLAGPDTQYF. CDR3 sequence (DNA): TGTGCCAGCAGCTTAGGGGGACTAGCGGGGCCGGATACGCAGTATTTT.